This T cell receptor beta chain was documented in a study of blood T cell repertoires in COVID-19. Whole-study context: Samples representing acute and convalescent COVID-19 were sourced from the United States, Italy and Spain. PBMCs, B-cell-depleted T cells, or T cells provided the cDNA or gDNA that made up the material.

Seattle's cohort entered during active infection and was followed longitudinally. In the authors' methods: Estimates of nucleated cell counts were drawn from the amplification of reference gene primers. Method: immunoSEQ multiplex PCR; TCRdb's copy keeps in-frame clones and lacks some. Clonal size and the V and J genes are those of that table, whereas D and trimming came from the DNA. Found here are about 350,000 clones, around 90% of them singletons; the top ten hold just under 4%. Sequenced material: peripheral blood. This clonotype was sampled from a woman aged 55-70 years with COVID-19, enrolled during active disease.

The CDR3 sequence is CASSSQGGSYNEQFF. CDR3 DNA sequence: TGTGCCAGCAGCTCTCAGGGAGGGTCCTACAATGAGCAGTTCTTC. The rearrangement links TRBV7-3 to TRBJ2-1; 7 bases align to TRBD2. J gave up 1 base and V 4 bases, and 4 bases lay outside the gene matches. The CDR3 loop spans 15 amino acids. Per the germline V gene, CDR1 is SGHTA and CDR2 is FQGTGA.